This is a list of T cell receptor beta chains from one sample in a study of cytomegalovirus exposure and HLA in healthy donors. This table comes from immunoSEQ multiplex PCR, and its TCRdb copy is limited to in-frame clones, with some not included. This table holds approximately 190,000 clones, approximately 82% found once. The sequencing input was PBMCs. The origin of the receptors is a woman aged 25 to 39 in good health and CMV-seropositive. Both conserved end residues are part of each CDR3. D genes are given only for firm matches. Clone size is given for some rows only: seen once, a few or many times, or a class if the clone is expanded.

CASRNRAVNTEAFF | TGTGCCAGCAGAAACAGGGCCGTGAACACTGAAGCTTTCTTT | - | TRBJ1-1 | - | TRBV6-5
CSVEGTGVSGANVLTF | TGCAGCGTTGAGGGGACAGGGGTCTCTGGGGCCAACGTCCTGACTTTC | - | TRBJ2-6 | TRBD1 | TRBV29-1
CASSLGGAHSGNTIYF | TGCGCCAGCAGCTTGGGTGGGGCACACTCTGGAAACACCATATATTTT | - | TRBJ1-3 | - | TRBV5-1
CATSRRTSGPNTQYF | TGTGCCACCAGCAGAAGGACTAGCGGGCCGAATACGCAGTATTTT | - | TRBJ2-3 | TRBD2 | TRBV15
CASSLSQLSYNEQFF | TGTGCCAGCAGTTTATCCCAGTTATCCTACAATGAGCAGTTCTTC | once | TRBJ2-1 | - | TRBV27
CASKLSQGVEKLFF | TGTGCCAGCAAGCTTTCGCAGGGGGTCGAAAAACTGTTTTTT | - | TRBJ1-4 | TRBD1 | TRBV6-1
CAWSVGGEGMNTEAFF | TGTGCCTGGAGTGTGGGGGGAGAAGGCATGAACACTGAAGCTTTCTTT | - | TRBJ1-1 | - | TRBV30
CASSPGGASYEQYF | TGTGCCAGCTCACCAGGGGGCGCATCCTACGAGCAGTACTTC | - | TRBJ2-7 | - | TRBV18
CASSELAGGYNEQFF | TGTGCCAGCAGTGAACTAGCGGGAGGCTACAATGAGCAGTTCTTC | - | TRBJ2-1 | TRBD2 | TRBV9
CASSPLNQLATRSYNEQFF | TGTGCCAGCAGCCCACTAAACCAACTAGCGACTAGGTCCTACAATGAGCAGTTCTTC | - | TRBJ2-1 | TRBD2 | TRBV14
CASRRDLMVEQYF | TGTGCCAGCAGACGGGACTTAATGGTGGAGCAGTACTTC | - | TRBJ2-7 | - | TRBV6-6
CASSFRSGRAPGTGELFF | TGTGCCAGCAGCTTTCGTAGCGGGAGGGCCCCAGGCACCGGGGAGCTGTTTTTT | - | TRBJ2-2 | TRBD2 | TRBV7-6
CASSVAGVATEAFF | TGTGCCAGCAGCGTAGCAGGGGTGGCCACTGAAGCTTTCTTT | - | TRBJ1-1 | - | TRBV9
CASGLTRGVQYF | TGTGCTAGTGGTTTGACTCGGGGGGTGCAGTACTTC | once | TRBJ2-7 | TRBD2 | TRBV12-5
CASSSTGTANTEAFF | TGTGCCAGCAGCTCCACTGGGACAGCGAACACTGAAGCTTTCTTT | - | TRBJ1-1 | TRBD1 | TRBV7-8
CASSLAIGNGYTF | TGTGCCAGCAGCTTAGCGATCGGTAATGGCTACACCTTC | - | TRBJ1-2 | - | TRBV7-2
CASRPTGYTQYF | TGTGCCAGCAGGCCTACAGGTTATACGCAGTATTTT | - | TRBJ2-3 | - | TRBV27
CASSWLGREQYF | TGCGCCAGCAGCTGGTTGGGGCGGGAGCAGTACTTC | once | TRBJ2-7 | - | TRBV5-1
CASSPDTAAVQYTTDTQYF | TGTGCCAGCAGTCCGGACACGGCCGCCGTCCAATATACCACAGATACGCAGTATTTT | - | TRBJ2-3 | - | TRBV27
CASRDTLSYEQYF | TGTGCCAGTCGGGACACCCTCTCCTACGAGCAGTACTTC | - | TRBJ2-7 | - | TRBV18
CASTSIQTQYF | TGTGCCAGCACATCTATTCAGACCCAGTACTTC | - | TRBJ2-5 | - | TRBV28
CASSPDSGTGSYNEQFF | TGCGCCAGCAGCCCAGATAGCGGGACAGGGTCCTACAATGAGCAGTTCTTC | - | TRBJ2-1 | - | TRBV4-1
CASSSLQGSSEKLFF | TGTGCCAGCAGTTCGTTACAGGGAAGCAGTGAAAAACTGTTTTTT | - | TRBJ1-4 | - | TRBV5-4
CASSIGGNLNAQPQHF | TGTGCCAGTAGTATCGGGGGTAATCTTAACGCTCAGCCCCAGCATTTT | many | TRBJ1-5 | - | TRBV19
CASSYSILGNTGELFF | TGTGCCAGCAGTTACTCGATTCTGGGCAACACCGGGGAGCTGTTTTTT | - | TRBJ2-2 | - | TRBV6-5
CASSGRTRTYEQYF | TGTGCCAGCAGCGGCCGGACTAGAACCTACGAGCAGTACTTC | - | TRBJ2-7 | TRBD2 | TRBV25-1
CASSVRTGGSAAGGYTF | TGTGCCAGTAGTGTACGGACAGGGGGCTCGGCTGCTGGTGGCTACACCTTC | - | TRBJ1-2 | TRBD1 | TRBV19
CASSVGFKTGDQPQHF | TGTGCCAGCAGCGTGGGATTTAAGACAGGGGATCAGCCCCAGCATTTT | - | TRBJ1-5 | TRBD1 | TRBV9
CASSQEQNQPQHF | TGCGCCAGCAGCCAAGAGCAGAATCAGCCCCAGCATTTT | - | TRBJ1-5 | - | TRBV4-1
CSVGGTGAPNEKLFF | TGCAGCGTTGGAGGGACAGGGGCACCCAATGAAAAACTGTTTTTT | - | TRBJ1-4 | TRBD1 | TRBV29-1
CASSFTLGQDDGYTF | TGTGCCAGCAGCTTCACCCTCGGACAGGACGATGGCTACACCTTC | - | TRBJ1-2 | TRBD1 | TRBV7-2
CASSLDRVSGNTIYF | TGCGCCAGCAGCTTGGACAGGGTATCTGGAAACACCATATATTTT | - | TRBJ1-3 | - | TRBV5-1
CASSLPRRGSSYNEQFF | TGCGCCAGCAGCCTTCCTCGGCGGGGCAGCTCCTACAATGAGCAGTTCTTC | - | TRBJ2-1 | - | TRBV4-1
CAWSVTTVTSF | TGTGCCTGGAGCGTTACGACAGTTACTTCCTTC | - | TRBJ1-2 | - | TRBV30
CASSNFRGTNEKLFF | TGTGCCAGCAGCAATTTCAGGGGGACTAATGAAAAACTGTTTTTT | once | TRBJ1-4 | TRBD1 | TRBV6-5
CASSMGLAGVGETQYF | TGTGCTAGCAGCATGGGACTAGCGGGAGTCGGAGAGACCCAGTACTTC | - | TRBJ2-5 | TRBD2 | TRBV7-7
CASSLARAAGELFF | TGTGCCAGCAGCTTAGCGAGGGCCGCCGGGGAGCTGTTTTTT | - | TRBJ2-2 | - | TRBV7-9
CASTHRGPNYGYTF | TGCGCCAGCACTCACAGGGGGCCTAACTATGGCTACACCTTC | - | TRBJ1-2 | TRBD1 | TRBV10-2
CAIRGAGYNEQFF | TGTGCCATCAGAGGAGCGGGATACAATGAGCAGTTCTTC | few | TRBJ2-1 | TRBD2 | TRBV10-3
CSAHRGTEAFF | TGCAGCGCCCACAGGGGGACTGAAGCTTTCTTT | - | TRBJ1-1 | TRBD1 | TRBV29-1
CASTGPRGISYEQYF | TGTGCCAGCACGGGGCCTAGGGGGATCTCCTACGAGCAGTACTTC | - | TRBJ2-7 | - | TRBV5-6
CANSFSDGQTDGYTF | TGCGCCAACAGCTTCAGTGATGGACAGACCGATGGCTACACCTTC | - | TRBJ1-2 | - | TRBV5-1
CASSYSIGVANEQYF | TGTGCCAGCAGTTACTCTATCGGAGTGGCCAACGAGCAGTACTTC | - | TRBJ2-7 | - | TRBV6-5
CASTPTGVNYGYTF | TGCGCCAGCACCCCAACAGGAGTAAACTATGGCTACACCTTC | few | TRBJ1-2 | - | TRBV5-1
CASSLWGENTEAFF | TGCGCCAGCAGTTTGTGGGGGGAGAACACTGAAGCTTTCTTT | once | TRBJ1-1 | - | TRBV5-1
CASSPVGRRSSYNEQFF | TGTGCCAGCTCACCCGTAGGACGGAGGAGCTCCTACAATGAGCAGTTCTTC | - | TRBJ2-1 | - | TRBV18
CASTGQGISGANVLTF | TGTGCCAGCACAGGACAGGGTATCTCTGGGGCCAACGTCCTGACTTTC | - | TRBJ2-6 | TRBD1 | TRBV28
CATIYGLAVTDTQYF | TGTGCCACCATCTACGGGCTAGCGGTGACAGATACGCAGTATTTT | - | TRBJ2-3 | TRBD2 | TRBV11-3
CASSLARGNLAEKLFF | TGTGCCAGCAGCTTGGCCCGAGGCAACCTGGCTGAAAAACTGTTTTTT | - | TRBJ1-4 | - | TRBV5-6
CATSRGGTGVPEQYF | TGTGCCACCAGCAGAGGAGGGACAGGGGTCCCCGAGCAGTACTTC | - | TRBJ2-7 | TRBD1 | TRBV15
CASSPTGTAETQYF | TGTGCCAGCTCACCCACGGGGACAGCGGAGACCCAGTACTTC | - | TRBJ2-5 | TRBD1 | TRBV18
CASRGVYGYTF | TGTGCCAGCAGAGGGGTTTATGGCTACACCTTC | few | TRBJ1-2 | - | TRBV28
CASSLGADYEQYF | TGTGCCAGCAGCTTAGGGGCCGATTACGAGCAGTACTTC | - | TRBJ2-7 | - | TRBV11-2
CASSLSSGELFF | TGCGCCAGCAGCTTGTCTTCCGGGGAGCTGTTTTTT | few | TRBJ2-2 | - | TRBV5-1
CASSASNKQGLFTEAFF | TGTGCCAGCAGCGCCTCAAATAAACAGGGTTTGTTCACTGAAGCTTTCTTT | once | TRBJ1-1 | - | TRBV13
CASGSVEGNQPQHF | TGTGCCAGCGGGTCGGTAGAGGGCAATCAGCCCCAGCATTTT | - | TRBJ1-5 | - | TRBV7-8
CASSYGRGRGAYEQYF | TGTGCCAGCAGTTACGGCAGGGGGCGCGGAGCCTACGAGCAGTACTTC | - | TRBJ2-7 | TRBD1 | TRBV6-5
CSVESGGATEAFF | TGCAGCGTTGAGTCAGGGGGCGCGACTGAAGCTTTCTTT | - | TRBJ1-1 | TRBD1 | TRBV29-1
CAWGGEAEAFF | TGTGCCTGGGGGGGGGAGGCCGAAGCTTTCTTT | once | TRBJ1-1 | - | TRBV30